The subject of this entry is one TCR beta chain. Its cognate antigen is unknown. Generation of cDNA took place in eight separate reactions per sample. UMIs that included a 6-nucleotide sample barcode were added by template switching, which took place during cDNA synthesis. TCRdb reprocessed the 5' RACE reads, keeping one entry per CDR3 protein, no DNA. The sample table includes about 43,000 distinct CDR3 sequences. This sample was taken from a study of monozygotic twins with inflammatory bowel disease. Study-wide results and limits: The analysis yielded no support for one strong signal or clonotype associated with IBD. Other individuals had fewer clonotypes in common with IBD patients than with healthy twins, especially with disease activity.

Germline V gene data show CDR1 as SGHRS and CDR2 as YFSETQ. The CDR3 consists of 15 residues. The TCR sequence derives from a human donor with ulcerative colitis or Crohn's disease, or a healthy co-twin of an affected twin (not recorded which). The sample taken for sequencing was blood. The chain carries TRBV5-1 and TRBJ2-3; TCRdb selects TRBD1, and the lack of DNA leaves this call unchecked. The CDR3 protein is CASSLGPGTPDTQYF.